Ten or more counts support the clone carrying this T cell receptor (beta chain). Its matching antigen is unknown. The entry originates in a study of response to subunit inactivated influenza vaccine. The study's findings and limits: That few new T cells are recruited by each seasonal influenza vaccination was the authors' suggestion.

CDR3 length: 14 amino acids. V trimming: 6 bases; J trimming: 0 bases; junction bases outside the gene matches: 5. CDR1 and CDR2 (germline): SGHVS, FQNEAQ. TCRdb re-derived calls from the RT-PCR reads in MiXCR, one entry per CDR3 protein. The sample lists 450,000 to 600,000 distinct CDR3 sequences, 6% to 9% occurring once. This clonotype was sampled from a man aged 50 to 69 who received an inactivated influenza vaccine. Sequenced material: PBMCs from blood, taken less than 30 months after vaccination. The chain is built from TRBV7-8 and TRBJ2-7, with 7 nucleotides matching TRBD2. CDR3 DNA sequence: TGTGCCAGCAGGAACGGGAGGTTCTCCTACGAGCAGTACTTC. This translates into CASRNGRFSYEQYF. The full variable domain, completed using reference TRBV7-8 and TRBJ2-7, is GAGVSQSPRYKVAKRGQDVALRCDPISGHVSLFWYQQALGQGPEFLTYFQNEAQLDKSGLPSDRFFAERPEGSVSTLKIQRTQQEDSAVYLCASRNGRFSYEQYFGPGTRLTVT.